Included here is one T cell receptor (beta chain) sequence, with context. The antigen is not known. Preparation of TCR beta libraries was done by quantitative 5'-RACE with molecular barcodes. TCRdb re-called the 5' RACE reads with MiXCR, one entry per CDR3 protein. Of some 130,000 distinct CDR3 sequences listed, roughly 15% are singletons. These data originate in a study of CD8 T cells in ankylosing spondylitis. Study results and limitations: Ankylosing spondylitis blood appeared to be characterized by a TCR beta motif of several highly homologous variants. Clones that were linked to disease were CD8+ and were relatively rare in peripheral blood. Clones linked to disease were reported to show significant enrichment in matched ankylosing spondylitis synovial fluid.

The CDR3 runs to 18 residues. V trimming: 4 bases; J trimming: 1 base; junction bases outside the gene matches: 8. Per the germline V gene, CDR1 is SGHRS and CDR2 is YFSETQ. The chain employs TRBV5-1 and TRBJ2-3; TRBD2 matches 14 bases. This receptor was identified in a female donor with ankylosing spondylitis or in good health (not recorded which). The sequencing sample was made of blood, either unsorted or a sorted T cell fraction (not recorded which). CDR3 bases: TGCGCCAGCAGCCCACCGGGACTAGCGGGAGTTGGCACAGATACGCAGTATTTT. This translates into CASSPPGLAGVGTDTQYF.